These T cell receptor beta chains were read from a single sample in a study of breast tumors, draining lymph nodes, adjacent tissues. TCRdb reanalysed the multiplex PCR reads using MiXCR and keeps one entry per CDR3 protein. Among about 16,000 distinct CDR3 sequences listed, roughly 44% were seen once. The sample was tumor-adjacent breast tissue. Receptors originate from a female donor with breast cancer. Some clones in this sample may be carry-over from other donors' samples. Both conserved end residues are part of each CDR3. Each record gives: J gene, V gene, clone size, D gene, CDR3 length, CDR3 DNA, CDR3 protein. The D gene is left open where the match is weak. Clone size, where shown, is once, few, many, or a class for clones that have expanded.

J: TRBJ1-6; V: TRBV7-9; size: once; D: NA; length: 20; DNA: TGTGCCAGCAGCTTCCTGGACAGCGACGCTTCCTACGAGCAGAATTCACCCCTCCACTTT; CDR3: CASSFLDSDASYEQNSPLHF
J: TRBJ2-2; V: TRBV29-1; size: many; D: TRBD1; length: 14; DNA: TGCAGCGTCCTTGGACAGGTGAACACCGGGGAGCTGTTTTTT; CDR3: CSVLGQVNTGELFF
J: TRBJ1-5; V: TRBV28; size: many; D: NA; length: 15; DNA: TGTGCCAGCAGTTTATTGCCAGGTAGCAATCAGCCCCAGCATTTT; CDR3: CASSLLPGSNQPQHF
J: TRBJ1-2; V: TRBV3-1; size: many; D: TRBD1; length: 13; DNA: TGTGCCAGCAGCCGGGGGGACAGGGAAGTTTGCACCTTC; CDR3: CASSRGDREVCTF
J: TRBJ1-5; V: TRBV6-5; size: many; D: NA; length: 13; DNA: TGTGCCAGCAGTACAGTTGACAATCAGCCCCAGCATTTT; CDR3: CASSTVDNQPQHF
J: TRBJ2-7; V: TRBV6-1; size: many; D: TRBD1; length: 13; DNA: TGTGCCAGCAGTTTACAGGGGGCCCACGAGCAGTACTTC; CDR3: CASSLQGAHEQYF
J: TRBJ2-7; V: TRBV20-1; size: once; D: NA; length: 13; DNA: TGCAGTGCCTACCTAGCGAGAGCCTACGAGCAGTACTTC; CDR3: CSAYLARAYEQYF
J: TRBJ2-3; V: TRBV7-9; size: NA; D: TRBD2; length: 15; DNA: TGTGCCAGCAGCGGGGGCGGGGGGGCCCATGGTACGCAGTATTTT; CDR3: CASSGGGGAHGTQYF
J: TRBJ2-3; V: TRBV4-1; size: medium-sized; D: NA; length: 14; DNA: TGCGCCAGCAGCCAAGATCAGGGTACAGATACGCAGTATTTT; CDR3: CASSQDQGTDTQYF
J: TRBJ1-6; V: TRBV10-2; size: NA; D: NA; length: 15; DNA: TGCGCCAGCAGTGCTCAGAGCTCCTATAATTCACCCCTCCACTTT; CDR3: CASSAQSSYNSPLHF
J: TRBJ2-3; V: TRBV9; size: once; D: NA; length: 9; DNA: TGTGCCAGCAGCGAACTCGGCTGTTTT; CDR3: CASSELGCF
J: TRBJ2-1; V: TRBV20-1; size: many; D: TRBD2; length: 15; DNA: TGCAGTGCTATGTGGACTAGCGGGAGGCTCAATGAGCAGTTCTTC; CDR3: CSAMWTSGRLNEQFF
J: TRBJ2-3; V: TRBV6-6; size: NA; D: NA; length: 15; DNA: TGTGCCAGCATCAGAAGCGGGCAACACACAGATACGCAGTATTTT; CDR3: CASIRSGQHTDTQYF
J: TRBJ2-7; V: TRBV2; size: NA; D: NA; length: 13; DNA: TGTGCCAGCAGTTCTGACAGGTCCTACGAGCAGTACTTC; CDR3: CASSSDRSYEQYF
J: TRBJ2-3; V: TRBV19; size: many; D: TRBD1; length: 15; DNA: TGTGCCAGTAGTGTCGGACAGGGGGCGATGGATACGCAGTATTTT; CDR3: CASSVGQGAMDTQYF
J: TRBJ2-2; V: TRBV20-1; size: NA; D: TRBD2; length: 14; DNA: TGCAGTGCTACAAGCGGGAGAAACACCGGGGAGCTGTTTTTT; CDR3: CSATSGRNTGELFF
J: TRBJ2-3; V: TRBV7-3; size: many; D: TRBD2; length: 19; DNA: TGTGCCAGCAGCTTAACGTGGGGGGTTGGCGGGACTAACACAGATACGCAGTATTTT; CDR3: CASSLTWGVGGTNTDTQYF
J: TRBJ2-3; V: TRBV7-7; size: NA; D: NA; length: 13; DNA: TGTGCTGGCAGCTTAACTTCCACAGATACGCAGTATTTT; CDR3: CAGSLTSTDTQYF
J: TRBJ1-2; V: TRBV20-1; size: medium-sized; D: TRBD1; length: 14; DNA: TGCAGTGCTAGACTGACAGGGGGGGACTATGGCTACACCTTC; CDR3: CSARLTGGDYGYTF
J: TRBJ2-6; V: TRBV19; size: NA; D: TRBD1; length: 17; DNA: TGTGCCAGTATTAGGGGCAGGGGGCCTGCTGGGGCCAACGTCCTGACTTTC; CDR3: CASIRGRGPAGANVLTF
J: TRBJ2-1; V: TRBV15; size: NA; D: NA; length: 16; DNA: TGTGCCACCAGCAGAGAGTGGGGGGGCTTTGGCAATGAGCAGTTCTTC; CDR3: CATSREWGGFGNEQFF
J: TRBJ1-5; V: TRBV6-2/TRBV6-3; size: many; D: NA; length: 14; DNA: TGTGCCAGCAGTTACGGTGGGGCCGGACAGCCCCAGCATTTT; CDR3: CASSYGGAGQPQHF
J: TRBJ1-5; V: TRBV3-1; size: NA; D: TRBD1; length: 19; DNA: TGTGCCAGCAGCCAAGATCTGACAGGGATGGGTGGGAGCGGTCAGCCCCAGCATTTT; CDR3: CASSQDLTGMGGSGQPQHF
J: TRBJ1-2; V: TRBV2; size: NA; D: TRBD1; length: 13; DNA: TGTGCCAGCAGACCGGGACAGCTTTATGGCTACACCTTC; CDR3: CASRPGQLYGYTF
J: TRBJ1-2; V: TRBV20-1; size: medium-sized; D: NA; length: 13; DNA: TGCAGTGCGAGAAGGGGGGACCGCCATGGCTACACCTTC; CDR3: CSARRGDRHGYTF
J: TRBJ2-7; V: TRBV24-1; size: NA; D: NA; length: 13; DNA: TGTGCCACCAACCCAGAAAGCTCCTACGAGCAGTACTTC; CDR3: CATNPESSYEQYF
J: TRBJ2-7; V: TRBV7-6; size: once; D: TRBD1; length: 14; DNA: TGTGCCAGCAGCAGGGGACAGGAGGCCTACGAGCAGTACTTC; CDR3: CASSRGQEAYEQYF
J: TRBJ2-1; V: TRBV6-6; size: many; D: TRBD2; length: 15; DNA: TGTGCCAGCCGACTAGCGGGGGGGTTTTACAATGAGCAGTTCTTC; CDR3: CASRLAGGFYNEQFF
J: TRBJ2-3; V: TRBV6-2/TRBV6-3; size: many; D: NA; length: 14; DNA: TGTGCCAGCGGGGCAGACAGGAGGATAGATACGCAGTATTTT; CDR3: CASGADRRIDTQYF
J: TRBJ2-3; V: TRBV6-6; size: NA; D: NA; length: 14; DNA: TGTGCCAGCAGTTACCCATCGGGGGCAGATACGCAGTATTTT; CDR3: CASSYPSGADTQYF
J: TRBJ2-7; V: TRBV12-3/TRBV12-4; size: NA; D: TRBD1; length: 14; DNA: TGTGCCAGCAGGGGCGGACAGGGGTCCTACGAGCAGTACTTC; CDR3: CASRGGQGSYEQYF
J: TRBJ2-3; V: TRBV15; size: NA; D: NA; length: 14; DNA: TGTGCCACCAGCAGGTGGCCGGGGACAGATACGCAGTATTTT; CDR3: CATSRWPGTDTQYF
J: TRBJ1-2; V: TRBV3-1; size: many; D: NA; length: 15; DNA: TGTGCCAGCAGCCAAGTTGGGAACAGTTTCTATGGCTACACCTTC; CDR3: CASSQVGNSFYGYTF
J: TRBJ2-7; V: TRBV4-1; size: NA; D: TRBD1; length: 15; DNA: TGCGCCAGCAGCCAAGAAGGGACAGGGCCCTACGAGCAGTACTTC; CDR3: CASSQEGTGPYEQYF
J: TRBJ2-3; V: TRBV20-1; size: NA; D: TRBD2; length: 22; DNA: TGCAGTGCTAGGGTTGGCCGCGAAAGCGGGAGGGCCACAAGGGGAGGCACAGATACGCAGTATTTT; CDR3: CSARVGRESGRATRGGTDTQYF
J: TRBJ1-6; V: TRBV5-1; size: NA; D: NA; length: 15; DNA: TGCGCCAGCAGCTTGGGAGGACAGTTGAATTCACCCCTCCACTTT; CDR3: CASSLGGQLNSPLHF
J: TRBJ1-6; V: TRBV3-1; size: NA; D: NA; length: 13; DNA: TGTGCCAGCAGCAGGGCCTACGATTCACCCCTCCACTTT; CDR3: CASSRAYDSPLHF
J: TRBJ2-1; V: TRBV20-1; size: hyperexpanded; D: TRBD2; length: 14; DNA: TGCAGTGCTATGTGGACTAGCGGGAGGAATGAGCAGTTCTTC; CDR3: CSAMWTSGRNEQFF
J: TRBJ2-1; V: TRBV6-5; size: many; D: TRBD2; length: 18; DNA: TGTGCCAGCAGTTCCGGGACTAGCGGGAGGTGGCTAGACAATGAGCAGTTCTTC; CDR3: CASSSGTSGRWLDNEQFF
J: TRBJ2-7; V: TRBV7-9; size: NA; D: NA; length: 14; DNA: TGTGCCAGCAGCTCAACCGACGATTCCTACGAGCAGTACTTC; CDR3: CASSSTDDSYEQYF
J: TRBJ2-2; V: TRBV12-3/TRBV12-4; size: many; D: NA; length: 13; DNA: TGTGCCAGCAGTTTCCCCTCACCGGGGGAGCTGTTTTTT; CDR3: CASSFPSPGELFF
J: TRBJ1-6; V: TRBV3-1; size: large; D: NA; length: 19; DNA: TGTGCCAGCAGCCAAGATTTAAATCTAGGGAACGGCCTATTTTCACCCCTCCACTTT; CDR3: CASSQDLNLGNGLFSPLHF
J: TRBJ2-3; V: TRBV3-1; size: many; D: TRBD2; length: 13; DNA: TGTGCCAGCGGACTAGATCTCACAGATACGCAGTATTTT; CDR3: CASGLDLTDTQYF
J: TRBJ1-2; V: TRBV20-1; size: medium-sized; D: NA; length: 11; DNA: TGCAGTGCTAGAGATACCTATGGCTACACCTTC; CDR3: CSARDTYGYTF
J: TRBJ2-5; V: TRBV6-4; size: NA; D: TRBD2; length: 14; DNA: TGTGCCAGCAGTGGGCTAGCGGGGGCAGAGACCCAGTACTTC; CDR3: CASSGLAGAETQYF
J: TRBJ1-2; V: TRBV24-1; size: NA; D: NA; length: 16; DNA: TGTACCACCAGTCGATTTCAGGGAAAGGGTAACTATGGCTACACCTTC; CDR3: CTTSRFQGKGNYGYTF
J: TRBJ2-2; V: TRBV7-3; size: few; D: NA; length: 13; DNA: TGTGCCAGCAGCTTGCAGGGCACCGGGGAGCTGTTTTTT; CDR3: CASSLQGTGELFF